This passage covers 22 T cell receptor beta chains from one sample sequenced in a study of cytomegalovirus exposure and HLA in healthy donors. The PCR made use of 60 Vbeta and 13 Jbeta primers. The data were produced by immunoSEQ multiplex PCR, yet TCRdb's version contains in-frame clones alone and is incomplete. The data hold more than 100,000 clones, with 55% to 75% observed a single time. What was sequenced was PBMCs. The receptors come from a middle-aged woman in good health and CMV-seropositive.

V and J are TRBV7-2 and TRBJ2-7, with a weak D call TRBD2 (6 bases). Trimming cost V 7 bases and J 0 bases, with 19 bases left between them. The CDR3 is made up of 16 amino acids. The germline gives CDR1 SGHTA, CDR2 FQGNSA. CDR3 sequence (DNA): TGTGCCAGCAACCCAAGGGGCGGGGTCAGCTCCTACGAGCAGTACTTC. Protein sequence: CASNPRGGVSSYEQYF.

V gene TRBV5-1 combines with J gene TRBJ2-2, with 9 bases identical to TRBD1. Unmatched junction bases numbered 11, after V lost 5 bases and J lost 3 bases. This CDR3 is 17 amino acids long. Germline assignment: CDR1 SGHRS and CDR2 YFSETQ. This CDR3 reads CASSSGPGQGDTGELFF. The CDR3 DNA reads as TGCGCCAGCAGTTCTGGACCGGGACAGGGAGACACCGGGGAGCTGTTTTTT.

The V call is TRBV5-1, the J call TRBJ1-2; 8 bases match TRBD1. The CDR3 loop spans 13 amino acids. The germline V gene encodes CDR1 SGHRS and CDR2 YFSETQ. Losses at the gene ends were 4 bases for V and 8 bases for J; bases not matched to a gene: 7. CDR3 region: CASSPQGQGGYTF. The CDR3 DNA sequence: TGCGCCAGCAGCCCCCAAGGACAGGGCGGCTACACCTTC.

J is TRBJ2-7 and V is TRBV6-6; 9 bases map to TRBD1. Trimming at V came to 5 bases and at J to 5 bases, leaving 10 bases not matched to a gene. Germline CDR1 reads MNHNY; CDR2 reads SVGAGI (reference sequence). The length of the CDR3 is 15 residues. In DNA form, the CDR3 reads TGTGCCAGCAGTGGTGGGACAGGGTCGATGAACGAGCAGTACTTC. This codes for CASSGGTGSMNEQYF.

The J gene is TRBJ2-7, the V gene TRBV6-5, with D perhaps matching TRBD2 (6 bases). Trimming shortened V by 6 bases and J by 7 bases, and 10 bases separated the two germline ends. CDR3 length: 11 amino acids. Germline V gene lookup returns CDR1 MNHEY and CDR2 SVGAGI. This chain's CDR3 is CASRRRGEQYF. The CDR3 DNA sequence: TGTGCCAGCAGACGACGGGGGGAGCAGTACTTC.

This chain uses TRBV6-4 with TRBJ1-1, with 7 bases identical to TRBD1. V lost 5 bases, J lost 3 bases, and 6 bases stayed unmatched. The CDR3 is 14 residues long. CDR1 is MRHNA and CDR2 is SNTAGT in the germline V gene. CDR3 sequence: CASSPDRADTEAFF. In DNA, the CDR3 is TGTGCCAGCAGTCCAGACAGGGCGGACACTGAAGCTTTCTTT.

A note on this clone: This may stem from a read error, because a much larger clone lies one nucleotide away. The CDR3 coding sequence is TGCGCCAGCAGCCCAGCGGGGAACACTGAAGCTTTCTTT. It is translated as CASSPAGNTEAFF. The rearrangement links TRBV4-1 to TRBJ1-1, with unresolved D. CDR1 is MGHRA, CDR2 YSYEKL, per germline. V lost 4 bases and J lost 1, with 7 bases in between. The CDR3 has 13 amino acids.

The chain combines TRBV7-9 with TRBJ1-2, with D possibly being TRBD1 (6 bases). Per the germline V gene, CDR1 is SEHNR and CDR2 is FQNEAQ (reference sequence). Between the trimmed V and J ends, which lost 3 bases and 7 bases, there was a span of 12 bases. The CDR3 consists of 13 residues. CDR3 residues: CASSLGGGSGYTF. CDR3 nucleotide sequence: TGTGCCAGCAGCTTGGGAGGGGGAAGTGGCTACACCTTC.

The chain couples TRBV7-2 to TRBJ2-7, with a tentative D call TRBD1 (6 bases). Germline V gives CDR1 SGHTA, CDR2 FQGNSA. The CDR3 runs 15 residues. V shed 1 base and J shed 3 bases, with 13 bases lying between them. The CDR3 spells CASSLGSQGHYEQYF. The CDR3 bases are TGTGCCAGCAGCTTAGGGAGCCAGGGGCACTACGAGCAGTACTTC.

The chain employs TRBV2 and TRBJ1-1, with TRBD1 identical over 7 bases. The CDR3 extends over 10 amino acids. The junction had 2 bases not matched to a gene; V was cut back by 8 bases and J by 8 bases. CDR1 SNHLY and CDR2 FYNNEI come from the germline V gene. This CDR3 is CASGGQEAFF. In DNA, the CDR3 is TGTGCCAGCGGGGGACAGGAAGCTTTCTTT.

The J gene is TRBJ1-1, the V gene TRBV29-1; D is undetermined. The CDR3 is 13 amino acids. Germline-derived CDR1 and CDR2 are SQVTM and ANQGSEA. CDR3 sequence (DNA): TGCAGTGGAATGAGAGATCCTCTCTCCGGGGCTTTCTTT. Translated: CSGMRDPLSGAFF.

The CDR3 loop reads CASSSGGAGEDTQYF. CDR3 in DNA: TGTGCCAGCAGCAGCGGGGGGGCGGGAGAAGATACGCAGTATTTT. The chain links TRBV6-5 to TRBJ2-3, with 10 bases aligning to TRBD2. V gave up 6 bases and J gave up 5 bases; unmatched junction bases: 8. This CDR3 spans 15 amino acids. Germline assignment: CDR1 MNHEY and CDR2 SVGAGI.

V is TRBV18 and J is TRBJ2-5, with 7 bases aligning to TRBD2. This CDR3 has 14 residues. Germline V gene sequence: CDR1 KGHSH, CDR2 LQKENI. The V and J ends lost 5 bases and 3 bases, in that order; junction bases with no gene match: 6. As DNA, the CDR3 is TGTGCCAGCTCAACATCGACTAGCAAAGAGACCCAGTACTTC. Protein: CASSTSTSKETQYF.

The chain has TRBV2 and TRBJ2-1; D is unclear. This CDR3 comprises 12 residues. Trimming stripped 2 bases from V and 4 bases from J, with 3 bases between. Germline-derived CDR1 and CDR2 are SNHLY and FYNNEI. CDR3 amino acids: CASSEPYNEQFF. The CDR3 DNA sequence: TGTGCCAGCAGTGAACCTTACAATGAGCAGTTCTTC.

V and J are TRBV6-5 and TRBJ1-2, with D possibly being TRBD1 (6 bases). The germline CDR1 and CDR2 sequences are MNHEY and SVGAGI. This CDR3 has 16 amino acids. V was pared by 0 bases and J by 8 bases, with 19 bases between. CDR3 coding DNA: TGTGCCAGCAGTTACTCGGGAGTCACAGGGTCTGGCGGCTACACCTTC. It yields the protein CASSYSGVTGSGGYTF.

CDR3 sequence (DNA): TGCAGCGTTGAGTTAACTCCAGCGGGCTACACCTTC. This codes for CSVELTPAGYTF. The rearrangement uses TRBV29-1 and TRBJ1-2; D remains ambiguous. In germline, CDR1 is SQVTM, CDR2 ANQGSEA. CDR3 length: 12 residues. The germline V and J ends were trimmed by 3 bases and 8 bases, with 13 bases remaining between them.

This chain connects TRBV7-2 to TRBJ1-1; 8 bases line up with TRBD1. With V trimmed by 5 bases and J by 11 bases, 7 bases remained unmatched. Per the germline V gene, CDR1 is SGHTA and CDR2 is FQGNSA. This CDR3 has 12 residues. The CDR3 sequence is CASSTRTGSAFF. CDR3 DNA sequence: TGTGCCAGCAGCACCCGGACAGGGAGTGCTTTCTTT.

The CDR3 DNA follows: TGTGCCAGCAGCTTCGGGACAGGGGAAACTGAAGCTTTCTTT. Amino acids: CASSFGTGETEAFF. The chain couples TRBV9 to TRBJ1-1, with TRBD1 matching over 10 bases. V gave up 4 bases and J gave up 5 bases; unmatched junction bases: 5. Germline assignment: CDR1 SGDLS and CDR2 YYNGEE. This CDR3 is 14 amino acids long.

The rearrangement links TRBV7-8 to TRBJ2-6; D is unclear. The V and J ends lost 0 bases and 1 base respectively, with 7 bases between them. CDR1 SGHVS and CDR2 FQNEAQ come from the germline V gene. The CDR3 length is 16 residues. The CDR3, as DNA: TGTGCCAGCAGCTTAGCGCTACTATCTGGGGCCAACGTCCTGACTTTC. Protein product: CASSLALLSGANVLTF.

The chain employs TRBV7-2 and TRBJ2-3; D remains ambiguous. V was cut by 4 bases and J by 6 bases, with 8 bases left in between. Looked up from germline, CDR1 is SGHTA and CDR2 is FQGNSA. This CDR3 region has 12 residues. The CDR3 DNA sequence: TGTGCCAGCAGCTCCTCGGGTGATACGCAGTATTTT. Translation: CASSSSGDTQYF.

This chain joins TRBV4-3 and TRBJ1-2, with D maybe TRBD1 (5 bases). The V gene lost 0 bases and the J gene lost 0 bases, with 11 bases spanning the gap. CDR1 is LGHNA, CDR2 YSLEER, per germline. This CDR3 region has 16 residues. The CDR3 sequence: CASSQDFQGPNYGYTF. CDR3 in DNA: TGCGCCAGCAGCCAAGATTTTCAGGGTCCTAACTATGGCTACACCTTC.

The V call is TRBV7-8, the J call TRBJ1-2; 9 positions match TRBD1. CDR1 and CDR2 (germline): SGHVS, FQNEAQ. This CDR3 spans 15 amino acids. The V segment lost 1 base and the J segment 9 bases; nucleotides outside the gene matches: 9. Written as DNA, the CDR3 is TGTGCCAGCAGCTTAGACCTGACACAGGGGGCTAGCTACACCTTC. Protein: CASSLDLTQGASYTF.